Below, 16 T cell receptor beta chains from the same sample are listed, as sequenced in a study of B cell selection in AIRE deficiency. The protocol was immunoSEQ multiplex PCR, while the TCRdb copy is restricted to in-frame clones and leaves out a portion. The sample has approximately 24,000 clones, 92% seen once. Regulatory T cells were sorted as CD4+CD25hiCD127low/negative cells. Sequencing input: CD4+CD25+ Tregs sorted from PBMCs. Receptors were obtained from a human donor in good health.

This clone showed up just a few times. The rearrangement uses TRBV7-9 and TRBJ2-2, with 11 positions matching TRBD1. The CDR3 has 16 amino acids. Germline CDR1 reads SEHNR; CDR2 reads FQNEAQ (reference sequence). The trim removed 5 bases at V and 6 bases at J, leaving 8 bases unmatched. The CDR3 region is CASSRQTGQGAGELFF. The CDR3 DNA reads as TGTGCCAGCAGCCGCCAAACGGGACAGGGGGCCGGGGAGCTGTTTTTT.

The rearrangement uses TRBV18 and TRBJ2-6, with 9 bases aligning to TRBD2. CDR1 is KGHSH and CDR2 is LQKENI in the germline V gene. V dropped 3 bases and J dropped 5; count of bases not matched to a gene: 2. The CDR3 covers 15 residues. The DNA of the CDR3 is TGTGCCAGCTCACCCCTAGCGGGATGGGCCAACGTCCTGACTTTC. Its translation: CASSPLAGWANVLTF.

This CDR3 is CASSEALAYNSPLHF. CDR3 nucleotide sequence: TGTGCCAGCAGTGAAGCGTTGGCCTATAATTCACCCCTCCACTTT. This chain connects TRBV6-1 to TRBJ1-6, with D unclear. This CDR3 region has 15 residues. CDR1 and CDR2 from the germline V gene are MNHNS and SASEGT. With 0 bases removed from V and 2 bases from J, the gap between germline ends came to 5 bases.

This rearrangement joins TRBV7-9 to TRBJ1-3; 9 nucleotides match TRBD1. Germline CDR1 reads SEHNR; CDR2 reads FQNEAQ (reference sequence). The CDR3 contains 14 residues. J gave up 4 bases and V 4 bases, and 2 bases lay outside the gene matches. The CDR3 sequence: CASSSGQGGNTIYF. CDR3 coding DNA: TGTGCCAGCAGCTCCGGACAGGGGGGAAACACCATATATTTT.

The chain has TRBV5-1 and TRBJ2-3; D perhaps matches TRBD2 (6 bases). V was cut by 0 bases and J by 1 base, with 6 bases left in between. In germline, CDR1 is SGHRS, CDR2 YFSETQ. This CDR3 spans 14 amino acids. DNA of the CDR3: TGCGCCAGCAGCTTGGCGGGGGGCACAGATACGCAGTATTTT. Protein product: CASSLAGGTDTQYF.

The CDR3 DNA follows: TGTGCCAGCAGTTACATGGCTGAGGACTATGGCTACACCTTC. Protein product: CASSYMAEDYGYTF. This sequence joins TRBV6-6 and TRBJ1-2; D unresolved. The CDR3 is made up of 14 amino acids. The germline gives CDR1 MNHNY, CDR2 SVGAGI (reference sequence). V was shortened by 2 bases and J by 3 bases, with 10 bases between the two germline ends.

The CDR3: CASSQDYTQETQYF. CDR3 nucleotides: TGTGCCAGCAGCCAAGACTATACCCAAGAGACCCAGTACTTC. The chain recombines TRBV14 with TRBJ2-5; D is undetermined. Germline assignment: CDR1 SGHDN and CDR2 FVKESK. V lost 0 bases and J lost 1, with 6 bases in between. The CDR3 loop spans 14 amino acids.

This chain links TRBV29-1 with TRBJ1-2; 10 nucleotides line up with TRBD1. CDR1 SQVTM and CDR2 ANQGSEA come from the germline V gene. CDR3 length equals 14 residues. V gave up 4 bases and J gave up 5 bases; unmatched junction bases: 7. Here the CDR3 reads CSVGTGGRTYGYTF. DNA for the CDR3: TGCAGCGTTGGGACAGGGGGGCGAACTTATGGCTACACCTTC.

The V and J genes are TRBV5-1 and TRBJ2-2; TRBD1 might be the D (6 bases). Trimming left V 7 bases short and J 3 bases short, with 13 bases between. This CDR3 is built from 14 residues. Germline CDR1 and CDR2: SGHRS and YFSETQ. CDR3 sequence: CASGNQGYTGELFF. CDR3 coding DNA: TGCGCCAGCGGAAATCAGGGGTACACCGGGGAGCTGTTTTTT. Based on the CDR3 plus reference TRBV5-1 and TRBJ2-2, the full variable domain is KAGVTQTPRYLIKTRGQQVTLSCSPISGHRSVSWYQQTPGQGLQFLFEYFSETQRNKGNFPGRFSGRQFSNSRSEMNVSTLELGDSALYLCASGNQGYTGELFFGEGSRLTVL.

The chain employs TRBV28 and TRBJ1-2; D perhaps matches TRBD1 (5 bases). CDR1 and CDR2 (germline): MDHEN, SYDVKM. The V end lost 5 bases, the J end lost 5 bases, and 15 bases lay between the germline ends. The CDR3 loop spans 14 amino acids. CDR3 in amino acids: CASSMSGRAYGYTF. The CDR3 DNA follows: TGTGCCAGCAGTATGTCGGGACGGGCTTATGGCTACACCTTC.

This sequence joins TRBV11-3 and TRBJ1-1; a possible D gene is TRBD1 (6 bases). The germline V gene has CDR1 SGHNT and CDR2 YENEEA. The CDR3 sequence is 11 residues long. V dropped 5 bases and J dropped 7 bases, with 8 bases sitting between them. The CDR3 bases are TGTGCCAGCAGCCCGGACAGTGAAGCTTTCTTT. Translation gives CASSPDSEAFF.

The chain recombines TRBV19 with TRBJ1-2; D may be TRBD1 (6 bases). The CDR3 runs 15 residues. V lost 4 bases, J lost 3 bases, and 15 bases lay in between. Germline loops: CDR1 LNHDA, CDR2 SQIVND (reference sequence). The CDR3 sequence: CASSRGGRGDYGYTF. CDR3 in DNA: TGTGCCAGTAGTAGGGGAGGCAGGGGCGACTATGGCTACACCTTC.

J is TRBJ2-1 and V is TRBV15, with a tentative D call TRBD2 (5 bases). The germline gives CDR1 LNHNV, CDR2 YYDKDF (reference sequence). Trimming took 1 base from V and 5 from J, leaving 12 bases between them. The CDR3 contains 15 residues. The CDR3 DNA follows: TGTGCCACCAGCAGAGTCGGGAACCTAAACAATGAGCAGTTCTTC. It encodes CATSRVGNLNNEQFF.

This rearrangement joins TRBV5-6 to TRBJ1-1; TRBD1 is a possible D gene (6 bases). CDR3 length equals 13 residues. Germline lookup yields CDR1 SGHDT and CDR2 YYEEEE. The V end was cut by 4 bases, the J end by 6 bases, with 13 bases between. DNA for the CDR3: TGTGCCAGCAGCCCGGACAGCTACTCTGAAGCTTTCTTT. Its protein is CASSPDSYSEAFF.

The gene calls are TRBV5-4 and TRBJ2-7; D possibly corresponds to TRBD2 (6 bases). From germline, CDR1 is SGHNT and CDR2 YYREEE (reference sequence). The CDR3 spans 13 residues. Trimming shortened V by 2 bases and J by 6 bases, and 12 bases separated the two germline ends. The CDR3 nucleotides are TGTGCCAGCAGCTTCGGGAGATGGGGCGAGCAGTACTTC. Its translation: CASSFGRWGEQYF.

The rearrangement joins TRBV2 to TRBJ2-3; no clear D gene. Trimming shortened V by 4 bases and J by 0 bases, and 5 bases separated the two germline ends. CDR1 and CDR2 (germline): SNHLY, FYNNEI. CDR3 length equals 13 residues. The chain's CDR3 is CASSGSSTDTQYF. CDR3 DNA: TGTGCCAGCAGTGGCTCTAGCACAGATACGCAGTATTTT.